This record looks at one T cell receptor beta chain sequence and its context. Unique molecular identifiers were used to barcode this TCRbeta library. TCRdb re-called the PCR reads through MiXCR, storing one row per CDR3 protein. The sample contains 400,000 to 500,000 distinct CDR3 sequences, about 11% of which appear only once. These data come from a study of T-cell reconstitution after alpha-beta-depleted transplantation in children. Deletions cut 1 base from V and 2 bases from J, with 8 bases between. The CDR3 contains 14 residues. This specimen was PBMCs from the stem cell graft donor, taken from the stem cell graft. The clonotype comes from a human donor who donated a stem cell graft to a child with acute myeloid leukemia. The chain employs TRBV12-3 or TRBV12-4 and TRBJ1-2, with D unclear. DNA of the CDR3: TGTGCCAGCAGTTTAGACAACCCAAACTATGGCTACACCTTC. Amino acids: CASSLDNPNYGYTF.